The following is a TCR beta chain sequence with its context. Its antigen has not been determined. Base quality data are lacking; no much larger clone is found one base away. Each collaborating institution followed its own protocols to collect whole blood in K2EDTA tubes. For TCRbeta analysis, collaborators shipped samples in one of three forms: frozen whole blood, isolated PBMCs, or DNA extracted from either of those sample types. TCRbeta CDR3 regions were amplified from genomic DNA by means of the immunoSEQ Assay, a bias-controlled multiplex PCR. The original pipeline was this. The number of nucleated cells in each sample was estimated from the amplification of reference gene primers within the assay. Sequence reads were collapsed and filtered to measure the absolute abundance of every unique TCRbeta CDR3 rearrangement. For each sample, productive Simpson clonality was calculated as the square root of Simpson's diversity index across productive rearrangements. Drawn from immuneACCESS, this table holds only the in-frame rearrangements with V and J called that TCRdb kept. Clones are partly lost; checked studies trace under half to an unresolved V gene and leave the rest unexplained. V, J and clone size are taken as reported in that table, and D and trimming were inferred from the DNA itself. This sample is represented by 60,000 to 90,000 clones; 73% of them were singletons. The biggest ten clones account for roughly a fifth of the sample.

The source of the sample is a study of blood T cell repertoires in COVID-19 (dated by TCRdb to the early 2020s). Regarding the research as a whole: Collaborator samples came from the United States, Italy and Spain and covered acute and convalescent phases of COVID-19. Where available, HLA class I and class II types were taken from metadata supplied by the sample provider and were not determined by assay-based typing. The prospective study material was composed of cDNA or gDNA derived from T cells, B-cell-depleted T cells, or PBMCs. Samples came from the ongoing ImmuneRACE study (first 160 participants) plus 1,254 subjects from 6 global collaborators. Subjects who had been exposed to COVID-19, were actively infected with it, or had recovered from it provided the deeply sampled blood TCRbeta repertoires that made up the dataset. The repertoires were released in a freely available public database intended as a resource for research on the immune response to SARS-CoV-2. Sample metadata almost always included a de-identified subject ID, COVID-19 status, age in years and sex. General study outcomes and caveats: The quantity of clinical and demographic metadata differed by source and by participant and was supplied without curation.

Trimming removed 7 bases from V and 0 bases from J; the gene matches leave 11 bases unexplained. CDR1 SGHRS and CDR2 YFSETQ are derived from the germline V gene. The CDR3 contains 17 residues, cysteine and phenylalanine counted. Only the CDR3 portion is preserved as DNA: 51 bases, with reading frame beginning at the first base. The chain is encoded by TRBV5-1 joined to TRBJ1-2; 11 junctional bases match TRBD1. Specimen: peripheral blood. The TCR comes from a man in his fifties or sixties with acute or convalescent COVID-19. The bases are TGCGCCAGCGCCGACCGGGACAGGGGGGATACTAACTATGGCTACACCTTC. This gives the protein CASADRDRGDTNYGYTF.